This T cell receptor (beta chain) came from a study of blood T cells in healthy people across ages. Whole-study results and caveats: PBMCs went unsorted, and a conclusive naive versus antigen-experienced comparison was therefore prevented. Both naive CD4+ cell counts and diversity were greater in long-lived donors than in aged donors. Percentage of naive T cells showed a strong correlation with TCR beta diversity.

As to this clonotype: Its antigen is still unknown.

Using a J-beta primer mix together with a sample-barcoded 5' primer, a second PCR was run for roughly 6 to 12 cycles. All cDNA molecules were each tagged by a template-switch adaptor with 12 random nucleotides. A single record per CDR3 protein comes from TCRdb applying MiXCR to the 5' RACE reads. The sample includes 1.5 million to 2 million distinct CDR3 sequences, approximately 40% of them seen just once. Germline V gene lookup returns CDR1 ENHRY and CDR2 SYGVKD. CDR3 length: 12 residues. V lost 6 bases and J lost 4, with 8 bases in between. This clonotype originated in a human donor in good health. The J gene is TRBJ2-3, the V gene TRBV10-3; D uncertain. Material: blood. The CDR3 here is CAIRGTADTQYF. The CDR3 DNA is TGTGCCATCAGGGGTACCGCAGATACGCAGTATTTT.